The 5 T cell receptor beta chains below all came from one sample that was sequenced in a study of beta chain features in type 1 diabetes. These receptors' targets are unknown. Study results and limitations: For Type 1 diabetes patients, all four CD4+ subsets carried TCRB CDR3s that were moderately but significantly shorter.

cDNA synthesis used the whole RNA isolate, giving expressed TCRB sequences. Generated by immunoSEQ multiplex PCR, the TCRdb table keeps only in-frame clones and is missing some. The sample lists 150,000 to 170,000 clones; approximately 10% were seen once. Sequencing was carried out using central memory CD4+ T cells from blood. These receptors all come from a young man with type 1 diabetes.

This clone was observed a handful of times. The chain uses TRBV4-2 and TRBJ2-2; 8 bases are a match to TRBD2. V lost 1 base, J lost 4 bases, and 11 bases stayed unmatched. Germline V gene sequence: CDR1 LGHNA, CDR2 YNFKEQ. The CDR3 totals 18 residues. The CDR3 region has the DNA TGTGCCAGCAGCCAAGCCCTCGGGAAGACTAGCGCCACCGGGGAGCTGTTTTTT. This codes for CASSQALGKTSATGELFF.

Notes on this clone: At the DNA level, this CDR3 is encoded by other sequences in the same sample as well. The chain joins TRBV14 to TRBJ2-5; TRBD2 might be the D (5 bases). The CDR3 has 13 residues. Deletions cut 2 bases from V and 2 bases from J, with 6 bases between. Per the germline V gene, CDR1 is SGHDN and CDR2 is FVKESK. In DNA form, the CDR3 reads TGTGCCAGCAGCCAACGACTACAAGAGACCCAGTACTTC. Translating gives CASSQRLQETQYF.

This clone showed up just a few times. V gene TRBV2 combines with J gene TRBJ2-7, with D uncertain. Germline V CDR1 and CDR2: SNHLY, FYNNEI. The CDR3 sequence is 15 residues long. V gave up 8 bases and J gave up 6 bases, with 23 bases separating them. In DNA form, the CDR3 reads TGTGCCAGCTCCGCCTCCATCACCCAGAGGCCCGAGCAGTACTTC. Residues: CASSASITQRPEQYF.

This clone was observed a handful of times. This chain uses TRBV19 with TRBJ1-5; D gene uncertain. The CDR3 consists of 14 residues. Germline V gene data show CDR1 as LNHDA and CDR2 as SQIVND (reference sequence). Trimming removed 1 base at V and 0 bases at J, with 4 bases between. CDR3 residues: CASSIAVSNQPQHF. CDR3 DNA sequence: TGTGCCAGTAGTATAGCCGTTAGCAATCAGCCCCAGCATTTT.

Remarks on this clone: This sample also contains other DNA sequences that code for the same CDR3. The V and J genes are TRBV28 and TRBJ2-7; 9 bases align to TRBD1. V dropped 5 bases and J dropped 4; count of bases not matched to a gene: 3. The CDR3 contains 13 residues. Germline loops: CDR1 MDHEN, CDR2 SYDVKM. CDR3 amino acids: CASSPGQGYEQYF. CDR3 DNA: TGTGCCAGCAGTCCGGGACAGGGATACGAGCAGTACTTC.